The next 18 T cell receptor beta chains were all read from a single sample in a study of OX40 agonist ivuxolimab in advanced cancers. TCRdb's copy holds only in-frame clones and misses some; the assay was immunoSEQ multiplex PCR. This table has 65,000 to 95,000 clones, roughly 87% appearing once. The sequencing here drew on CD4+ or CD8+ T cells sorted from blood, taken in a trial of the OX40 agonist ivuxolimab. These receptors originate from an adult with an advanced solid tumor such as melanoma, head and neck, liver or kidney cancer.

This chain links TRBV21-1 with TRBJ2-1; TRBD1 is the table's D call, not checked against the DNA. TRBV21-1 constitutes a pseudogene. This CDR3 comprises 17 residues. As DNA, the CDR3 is TGTGCCAGCAGCAACGAGGATGGGACATGCCTATACAATGAGCAGTTCTTC. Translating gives CASSNEDGTCLYNEQFF.

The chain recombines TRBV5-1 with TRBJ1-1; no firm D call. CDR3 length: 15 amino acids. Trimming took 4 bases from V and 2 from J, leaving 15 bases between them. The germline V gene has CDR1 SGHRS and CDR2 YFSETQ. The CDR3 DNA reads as TGCGCCAGCAGCCAAGGTAAATCAGGTAACACTGAAGCTTTCTTT. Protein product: CASSQGKSGNTEAFF.

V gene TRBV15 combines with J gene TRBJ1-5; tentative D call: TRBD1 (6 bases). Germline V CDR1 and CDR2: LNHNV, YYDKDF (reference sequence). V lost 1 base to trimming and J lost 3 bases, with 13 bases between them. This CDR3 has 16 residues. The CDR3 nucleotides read TGTGCCACCAGCAGAGCCCGGGACAAGGACAATCAGCCCCAGCATTTT. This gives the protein CATSRARDKDNQPQHF.

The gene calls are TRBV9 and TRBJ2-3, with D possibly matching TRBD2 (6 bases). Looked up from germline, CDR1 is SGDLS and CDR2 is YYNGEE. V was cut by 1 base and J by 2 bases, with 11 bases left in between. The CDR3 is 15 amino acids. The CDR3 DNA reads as TGTGCCAGCAGCGTAAGCGCGGGGCTCACAGATACGCAGTATTTT. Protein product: CASSVSAGLTDTQYF.

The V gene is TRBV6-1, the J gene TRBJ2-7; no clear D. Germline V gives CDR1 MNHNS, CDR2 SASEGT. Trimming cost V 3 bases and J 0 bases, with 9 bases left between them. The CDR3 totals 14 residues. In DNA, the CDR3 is TGTGCCAGCAGTGATATGGGGAACTCCTACGAGCAGTACGTC. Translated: CASSDMGNSYEQYV.

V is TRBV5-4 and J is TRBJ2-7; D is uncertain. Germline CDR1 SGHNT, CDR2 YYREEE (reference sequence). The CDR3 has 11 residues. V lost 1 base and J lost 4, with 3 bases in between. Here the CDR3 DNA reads TGTGCCAGCAGCTTGTATTACGAGCAGTACTTC. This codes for CASSLYYEQYF.

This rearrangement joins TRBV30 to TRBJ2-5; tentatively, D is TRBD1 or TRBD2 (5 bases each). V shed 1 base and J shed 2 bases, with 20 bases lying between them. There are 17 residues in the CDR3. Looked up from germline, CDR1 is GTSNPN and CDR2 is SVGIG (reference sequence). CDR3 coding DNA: TGTGCCTGGAGTGAGGCACCATACCGGGACGCACAAGAGACCCAGTACTTC. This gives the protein CAWSEAPYRDAQETQYF. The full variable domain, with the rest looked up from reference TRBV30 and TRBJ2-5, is SQTIHQWPATLVQPVGSPLSLECTVEGTSNPNLYWYRQAAGRGLQLLFYSVGIGQISSEVPQNLSASRPQDRQFILSSKKLLLSDSGFYLCAWSEAPYRDAQETQYFGPGTRLLVL.

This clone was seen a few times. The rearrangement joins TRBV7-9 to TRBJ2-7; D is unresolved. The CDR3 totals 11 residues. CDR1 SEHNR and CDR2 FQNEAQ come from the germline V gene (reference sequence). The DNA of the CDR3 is TGTGCTAGCCAACAGCACTACGAGCAGTACTTC. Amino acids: CASQQHYEQYF.

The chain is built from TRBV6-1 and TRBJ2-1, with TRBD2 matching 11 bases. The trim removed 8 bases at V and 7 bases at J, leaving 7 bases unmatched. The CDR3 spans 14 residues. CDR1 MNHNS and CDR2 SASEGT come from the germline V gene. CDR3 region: CASGVAGGSNEQFF. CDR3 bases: TGTGCCAGCGGGGTAGCGGGGGGGTCTAATGAGCAGTTCTTC.

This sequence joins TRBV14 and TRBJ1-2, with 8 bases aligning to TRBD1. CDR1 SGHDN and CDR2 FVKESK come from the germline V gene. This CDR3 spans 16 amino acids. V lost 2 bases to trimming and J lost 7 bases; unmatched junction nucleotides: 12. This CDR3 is CASSQSLDRGVSGYTF. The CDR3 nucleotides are TGTGCCAGCAGCCAATCGCTCGACAGGGGAGTAAGTGGCTACACCTTC. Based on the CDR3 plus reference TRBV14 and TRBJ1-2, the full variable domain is EAGVTQFPSHSVIEKGQTVTLRCDPISGHDNLYWYRRVMGKEIKFLLHFVKESKQDESGMPNNRFLAERTGGTYSTLKVQPAELEDSGVYFCASSQSLDRGVSGYTFGSGTRLTVV.

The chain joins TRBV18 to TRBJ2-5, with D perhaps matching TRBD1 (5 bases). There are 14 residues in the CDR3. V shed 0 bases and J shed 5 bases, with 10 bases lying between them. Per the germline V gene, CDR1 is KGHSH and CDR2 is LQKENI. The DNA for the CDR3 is TGTGCCAGCTCACCACCACCTAGGGGCGAGACCCAGTACTTC. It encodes CASSPPPRGETQYF.

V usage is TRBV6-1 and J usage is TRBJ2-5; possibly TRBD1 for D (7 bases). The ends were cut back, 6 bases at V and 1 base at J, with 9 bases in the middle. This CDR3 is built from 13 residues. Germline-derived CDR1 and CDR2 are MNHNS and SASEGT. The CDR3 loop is CASSQGGQETQYF. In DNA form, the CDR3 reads TGTGCCAGCAGCCAGGGGGGCCAAGAGACCCAGTACTTC.

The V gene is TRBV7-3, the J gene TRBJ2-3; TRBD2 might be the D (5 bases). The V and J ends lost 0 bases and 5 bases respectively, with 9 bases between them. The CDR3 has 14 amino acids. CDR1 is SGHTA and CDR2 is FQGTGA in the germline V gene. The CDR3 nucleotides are TGTGCCAGCAGCTTAACGCCCGGACTAGATACGCAGTATTTT. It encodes CASSLTPGLDTQYF.

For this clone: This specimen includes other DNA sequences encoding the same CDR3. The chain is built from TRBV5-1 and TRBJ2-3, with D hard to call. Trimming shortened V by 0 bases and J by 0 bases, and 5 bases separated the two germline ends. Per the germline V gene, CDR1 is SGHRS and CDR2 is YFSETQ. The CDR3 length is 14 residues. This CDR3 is CASSLGDSTDTQYF. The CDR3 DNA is TGCGCCAGCAGCTTGGGTGACAGCACAGATACGCAGTATTTT.

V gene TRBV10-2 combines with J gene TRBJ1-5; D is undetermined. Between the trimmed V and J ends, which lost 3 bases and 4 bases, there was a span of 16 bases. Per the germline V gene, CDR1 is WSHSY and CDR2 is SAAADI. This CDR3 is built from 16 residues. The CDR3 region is CASSDLGRGSNQPQHF. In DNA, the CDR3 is TGCGCCAGCAGTGATCTGGGTCGGGGTTCTAATCAGCCCCAGCATTTT.

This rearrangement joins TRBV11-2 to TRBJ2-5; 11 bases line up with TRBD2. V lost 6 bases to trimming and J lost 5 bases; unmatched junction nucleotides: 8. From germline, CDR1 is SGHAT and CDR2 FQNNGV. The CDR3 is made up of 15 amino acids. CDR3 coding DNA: TGTGCCAGCAGGAGCCCTAGCGGGGGGCTGGAGACCCAGTACTTC. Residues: CASRSPSGGLETQYF.

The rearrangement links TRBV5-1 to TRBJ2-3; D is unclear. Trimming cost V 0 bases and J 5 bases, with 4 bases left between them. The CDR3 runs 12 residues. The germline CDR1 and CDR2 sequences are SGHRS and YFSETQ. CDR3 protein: CASSLDGDTQYF. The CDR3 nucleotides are TGCGCCAGCAGCTTGGATGGAGATACGCAGTATTTT.

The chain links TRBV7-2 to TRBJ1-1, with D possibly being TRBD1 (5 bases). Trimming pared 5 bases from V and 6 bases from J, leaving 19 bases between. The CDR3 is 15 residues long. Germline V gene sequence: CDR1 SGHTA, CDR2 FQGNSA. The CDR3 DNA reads TGTGCCAGCAGCCCTCTCTCTCGCGGGGACGCTGAAGCTTTCTTT. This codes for CASSPLSRGDAEAFF. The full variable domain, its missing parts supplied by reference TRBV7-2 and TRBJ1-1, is GAGVSQSPSNKVTEKGKDVELRCDPISGHTALYWYRQSLGQGLEFLIYFQGNSAPDKSGLPSDRFSAERTGGSVSTLTIQRTQQEDSAVYLCASSPLSRGDAEAFFGQGTRLTVV.